Detailed here is one TCR beta chain. Its antigen is not known. These data come from a study of identical twins' blood T cells. About the research overall: Around 51 million reads covered about six alpha-chain and about six beta-chain libraries. Study-level findings and limits: Each donor's most abundant TCRbeta clonotypes shared more CDR3 sequences with her twin than unrelated donors.

Trimming cost V 5 bases and J 0 bases, with 10 bases left between them. This CDR3 has 13 amino acids. Germline V lookup: CDR1 SQVTM, CDR2 ANQGSEA. A previously described protocol, modified, built RNA-based TCR cDNA libraries. As originally analysed: Per-library CDR3 reads ranged about 2 to 3.6 million; clonotypes, ~100,000 to ~550,000. TCRdb recomputed calls from the 5' RACE reads with MiXCR, one row per CDR3 protein. The V and J calls come from TCRdb's annotation, not from the publication. This sample has a few hundred thousand distinct CDR3 sequences, with more than 25% found just once. The sequence derives from a woman aged 18-55 years in good health. The chain combines TRBV29-1 with TRBJ1-1; D remains unclear. Sequences were obtained from PBMCs. The CDR3 loop is CSVRLGMNTEAFF. The DNA for the CDR3 is TGCAGCGTTCGCTTGGGGATGAACACTGAAGCTTTCTTT.